Listed here is a single T cell receptor (beta chain). No antigen is known for it. The record originates from a study of T cell responses to AZD1222 COVID-19 vaccine. Points from the study as a whole: Every sample of the repertoires postdated the peak T cell response.

This table comes from immunoSEQ multiplex PCR, and its TCRdb copy is limited to in-frame clones, with some not included. The profile shows about 64,000 clones, roughly 80% of them singletons. Trimming took 5 bases from V and 4 from J; bases not matched to a gene: 6. This CDR3 comprises 14 residues. From germline, CDR1 is SEHNR and CDR2 FQNEAQ (reference sequence). The V gene is TRBV7-9, the J gene TRBJ1-2, with 8 bases aligning to TRBD1. The sequence was collected from an adult who received the AZD1222 COVID-19 vaccine. Source: peripheral blood, taken 28 days after the second AZD1222 dose. In DNA form, the CDR3 reads TGTGCCAGCAGCGCCGGACAGGGCGCCTATGGCTACACCTTC. Translation: CASSAGQGAYGYTF.